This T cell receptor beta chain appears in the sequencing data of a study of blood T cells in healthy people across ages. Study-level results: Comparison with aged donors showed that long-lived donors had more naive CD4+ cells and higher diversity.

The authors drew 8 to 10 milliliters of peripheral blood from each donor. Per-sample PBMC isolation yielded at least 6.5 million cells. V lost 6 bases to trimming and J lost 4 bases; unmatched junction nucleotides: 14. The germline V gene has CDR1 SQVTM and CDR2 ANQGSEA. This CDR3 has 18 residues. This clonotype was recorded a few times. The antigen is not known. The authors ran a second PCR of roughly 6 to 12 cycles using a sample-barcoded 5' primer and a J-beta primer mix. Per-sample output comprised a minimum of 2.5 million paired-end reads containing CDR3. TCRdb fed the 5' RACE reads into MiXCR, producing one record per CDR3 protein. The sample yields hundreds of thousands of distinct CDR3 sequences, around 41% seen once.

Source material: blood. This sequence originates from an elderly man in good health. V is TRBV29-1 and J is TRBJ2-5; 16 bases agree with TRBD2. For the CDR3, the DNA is TGCAGCGTCGCGGGAGGGGGACTAGCGGGAGGGCCCCCAGAGACCCAGTACTTC. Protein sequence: CSVAGGGLAGGPPETQYF.